The sequence of this T cell receptor (beta chain) was determined in a study of identical twins. TCRdb called the 5' RACE reads again in MiXCR, with one record for every CDR3 protein. The sample carries around 480,000 distinct CDR3 sequences, approximately 14% recorded once. The V end was cut by 3 bases, the J end by 0 bases, with 11 bases between. This CDR3 region has 14 residues. The germline V gene has CDR1 DFQATT and CDR2 SNEGSKA (reference sequence). With no exceptions, donors were healthy Caucasians. The same data also went into a second study, on yellow fever vaccine responses in identical twins.

The V call is TRBV20-1, the J call TRBJ1-1; D unresolved. The specimen was CD4+ T cells sorted from blood. The TCR comes from a woman younger than 30 in good health. The CDR3 coding sequence is TGCAGTGCTAGTCCCCCGGCGATGAACACTGAAGCTTTCTTT. Translation gives CSASPPAMNTEAFF.